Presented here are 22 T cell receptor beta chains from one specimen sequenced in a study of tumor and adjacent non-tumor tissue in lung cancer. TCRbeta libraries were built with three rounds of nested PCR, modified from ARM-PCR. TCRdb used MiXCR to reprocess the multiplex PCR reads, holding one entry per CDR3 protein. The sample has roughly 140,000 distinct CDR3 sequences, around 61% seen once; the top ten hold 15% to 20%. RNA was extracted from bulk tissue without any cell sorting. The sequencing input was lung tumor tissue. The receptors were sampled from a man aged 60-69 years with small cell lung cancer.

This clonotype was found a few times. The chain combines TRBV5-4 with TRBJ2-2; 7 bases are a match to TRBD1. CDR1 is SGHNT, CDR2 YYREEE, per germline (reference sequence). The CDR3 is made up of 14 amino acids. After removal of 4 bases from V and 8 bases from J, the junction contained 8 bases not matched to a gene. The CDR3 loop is CASSPGQSSGELFF. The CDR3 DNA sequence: TGTGCCAGCAGCCCGGGACAGTCTTCTGGGGAGCTGTTTTTT.

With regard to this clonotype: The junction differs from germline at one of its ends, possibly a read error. The CDR3 loop reads CAGRRTPDGTQYF. CDR3 sequence (DNA): TGTGCCGGCAGGCGGACTCCGGACGGTACGCAGTATTTT. This chain connects TRBV6-6 to TRBJ2-3; weak D call: TRBD2 (5 bases). The CDR3 sequence is 13 residues long. Germline values: CDR1 MNHNY, CDR2 SVGAGI (reference sequence).

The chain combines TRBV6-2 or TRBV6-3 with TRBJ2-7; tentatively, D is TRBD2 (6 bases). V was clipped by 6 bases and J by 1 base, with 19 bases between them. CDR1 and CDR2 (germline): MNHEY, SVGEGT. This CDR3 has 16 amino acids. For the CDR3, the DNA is TGTGCCAGCAGCGGGATGGGTTTAGCGGAATCCTACGAGCAGTACGTC. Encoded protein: CASSGMGLAESYEQYV.

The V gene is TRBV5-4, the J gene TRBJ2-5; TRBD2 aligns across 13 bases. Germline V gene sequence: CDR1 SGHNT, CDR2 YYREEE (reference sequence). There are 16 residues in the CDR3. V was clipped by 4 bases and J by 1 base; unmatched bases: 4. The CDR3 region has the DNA TGTGCCAGCAGCCCGGGGACTAGCGGGATCCAAGAGACCCAGTACTTC. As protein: CASSPGTSGIQETQYF.

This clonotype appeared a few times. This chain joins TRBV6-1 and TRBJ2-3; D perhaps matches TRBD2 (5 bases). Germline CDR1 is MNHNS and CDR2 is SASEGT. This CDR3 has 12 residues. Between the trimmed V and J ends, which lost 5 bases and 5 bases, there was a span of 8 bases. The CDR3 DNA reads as TGTGCCAGCAGTATGGGGAGAGATACGCAGTATTTT. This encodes CASSMGRDTQYF.

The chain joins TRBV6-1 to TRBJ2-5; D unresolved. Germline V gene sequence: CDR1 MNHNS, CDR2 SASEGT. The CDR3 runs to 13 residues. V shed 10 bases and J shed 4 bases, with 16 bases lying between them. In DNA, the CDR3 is TGTGCCATCAGGCAGTCAAGGCCAGAGACCCAGTACTTC. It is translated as CAIRQSRPETQYF.

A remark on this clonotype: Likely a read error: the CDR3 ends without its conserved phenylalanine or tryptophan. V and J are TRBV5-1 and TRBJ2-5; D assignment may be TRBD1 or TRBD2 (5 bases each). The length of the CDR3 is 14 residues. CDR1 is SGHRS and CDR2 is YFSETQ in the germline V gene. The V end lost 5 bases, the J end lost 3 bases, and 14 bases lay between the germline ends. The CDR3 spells CASSLKGPKETQYS. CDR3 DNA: TGCGCCAGCAGTTTGAAGGGACCCAAAGAGACCCAGTACTCC.

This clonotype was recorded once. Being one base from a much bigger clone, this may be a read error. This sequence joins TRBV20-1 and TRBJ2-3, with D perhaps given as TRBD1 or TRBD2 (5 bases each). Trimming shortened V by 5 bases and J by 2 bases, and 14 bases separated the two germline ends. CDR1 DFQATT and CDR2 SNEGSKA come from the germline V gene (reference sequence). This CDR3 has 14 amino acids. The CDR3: CSAGQAEITDTQYF. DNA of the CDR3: TGCAGTGCTGGACAAGCGGAGATCACAGATACGCAGTATTTT.

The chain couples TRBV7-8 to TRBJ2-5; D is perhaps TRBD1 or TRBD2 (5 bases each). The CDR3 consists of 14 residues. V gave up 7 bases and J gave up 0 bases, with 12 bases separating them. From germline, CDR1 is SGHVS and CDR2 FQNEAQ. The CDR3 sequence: CASNSGTHQETQYF. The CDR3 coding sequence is TGTGCCAGCAACTCCGGGACCCACCAAGAGACCCAGTACTTC.

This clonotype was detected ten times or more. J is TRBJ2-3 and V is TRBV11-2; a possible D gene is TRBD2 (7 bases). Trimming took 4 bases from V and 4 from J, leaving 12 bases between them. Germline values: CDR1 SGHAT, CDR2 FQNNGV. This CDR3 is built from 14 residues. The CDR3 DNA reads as TGTGCCAGCAGCTGGGGGGGGGGCCCAGATACGCAGTATTTT. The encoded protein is CASSWGGGPDTQYF.

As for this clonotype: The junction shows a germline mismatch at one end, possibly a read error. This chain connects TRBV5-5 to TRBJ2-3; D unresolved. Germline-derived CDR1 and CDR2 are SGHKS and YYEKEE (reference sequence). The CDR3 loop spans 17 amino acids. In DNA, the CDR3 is TGTGCCAGCAGCTTTCTGTTCCAAACTCTCAGCACAGATATGCAGTATTTC. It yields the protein CASSFLFQTLSTDMQYF. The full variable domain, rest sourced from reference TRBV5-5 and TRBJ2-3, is DAGVTQSPTHLIKTRGQQVTLRCSPISGHKSVSWYQQVLGQGPQFIFQYYEKEERGRGNFPDRFSARQFPNYSSELNVNALLLGDSALYLCASSFLFQTLSTDMQYFGPGTRLTVL.

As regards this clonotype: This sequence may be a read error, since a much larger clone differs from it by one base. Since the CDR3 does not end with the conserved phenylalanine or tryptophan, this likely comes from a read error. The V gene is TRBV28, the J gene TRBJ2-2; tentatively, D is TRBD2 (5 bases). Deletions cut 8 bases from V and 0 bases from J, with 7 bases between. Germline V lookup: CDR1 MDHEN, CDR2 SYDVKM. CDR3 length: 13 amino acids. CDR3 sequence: CASLRANTGELFS. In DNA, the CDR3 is TGTGCCAGCCTGCGGGCGAACACCGGGGAGCTGTTTTCT.

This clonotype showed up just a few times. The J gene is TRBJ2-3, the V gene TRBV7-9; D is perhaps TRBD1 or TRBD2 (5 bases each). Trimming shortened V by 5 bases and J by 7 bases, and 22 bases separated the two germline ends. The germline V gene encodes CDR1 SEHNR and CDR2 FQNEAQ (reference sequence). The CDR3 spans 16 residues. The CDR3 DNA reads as TGTGCCAGCAGCGAAGGGACGGCCGAGGGACGATATACGCAGTATTTT. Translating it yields CASSEGTAEGRYTQYF.

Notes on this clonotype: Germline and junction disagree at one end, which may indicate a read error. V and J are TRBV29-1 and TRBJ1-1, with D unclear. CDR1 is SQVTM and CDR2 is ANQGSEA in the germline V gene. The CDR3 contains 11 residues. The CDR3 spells CSVEQYTETFF. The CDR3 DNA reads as TGCAGCGTTGAACAGTACACTGAAACTTTCTTT.

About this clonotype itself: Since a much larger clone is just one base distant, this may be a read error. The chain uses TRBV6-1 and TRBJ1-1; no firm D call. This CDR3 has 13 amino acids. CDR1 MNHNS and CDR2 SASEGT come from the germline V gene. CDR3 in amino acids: CVSSEAPSTEAFF. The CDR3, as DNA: TGTGTCAGCAGTGAAGCACCATCTACTGAAGCTTTCTTT.

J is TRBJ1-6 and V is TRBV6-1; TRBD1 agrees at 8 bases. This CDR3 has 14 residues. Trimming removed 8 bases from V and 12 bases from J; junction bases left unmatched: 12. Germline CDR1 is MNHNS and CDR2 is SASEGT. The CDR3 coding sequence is TGTGCCAGCTCGATTGGACAGGGTAGCTTACCCCTCCACTTT. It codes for CASSIGQGSLPLHF.

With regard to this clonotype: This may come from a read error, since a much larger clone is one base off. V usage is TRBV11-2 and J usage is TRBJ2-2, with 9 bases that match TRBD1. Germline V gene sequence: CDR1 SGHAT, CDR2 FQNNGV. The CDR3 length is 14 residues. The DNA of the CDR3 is TGTACCAGCAGCCTGACAGGGGGACCCGGGGAGCTGTTTTTT. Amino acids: CTSSLTGGPGELFF.

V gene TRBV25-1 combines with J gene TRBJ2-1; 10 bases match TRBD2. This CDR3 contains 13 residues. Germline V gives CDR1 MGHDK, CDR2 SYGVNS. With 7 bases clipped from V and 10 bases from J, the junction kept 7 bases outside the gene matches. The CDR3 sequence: CASNLAGVREQFF. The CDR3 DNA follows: TGTGCCAGCAACCTAGCGGGAGTGAGGGAGCAGTTCTTC.

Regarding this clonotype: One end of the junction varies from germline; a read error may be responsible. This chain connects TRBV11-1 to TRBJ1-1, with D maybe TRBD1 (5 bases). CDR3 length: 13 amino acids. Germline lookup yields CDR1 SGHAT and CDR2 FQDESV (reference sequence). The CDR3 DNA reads TGTGCCAGCAGCGTTACCAGAGGGACTGAAGCTTTATTT. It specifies CASSVTRGTEALF.

CDR3 loop: CVSRSSSGTQYV. Written as DNA, the CDR3 is TGTGTTAGCAGGTCCTCCTCGGGGACGCAATACGTC. The chain carries TRBV5-6 and TRBJ2-7; D possibly matches TRBD1 or TRBD2 (5 bases each). CDR3 length: 12 residues. Germline CDR1 reads SGHDT; CDR2 reads YYEEEE.

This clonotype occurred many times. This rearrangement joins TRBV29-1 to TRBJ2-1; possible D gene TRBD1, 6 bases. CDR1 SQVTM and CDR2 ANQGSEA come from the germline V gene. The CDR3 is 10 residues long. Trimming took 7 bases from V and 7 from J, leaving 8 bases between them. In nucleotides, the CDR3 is TGCAGCGGAGGGGGAAATGAGCAGTTCTTC. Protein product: CSGGGNEQFF.

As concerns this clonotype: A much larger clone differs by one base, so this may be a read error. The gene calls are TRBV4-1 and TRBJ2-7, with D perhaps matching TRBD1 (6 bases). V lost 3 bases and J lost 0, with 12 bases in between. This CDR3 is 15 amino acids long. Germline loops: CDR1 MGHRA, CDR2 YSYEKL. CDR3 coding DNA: TGCGCCAGCAGCCATCGACAGGAGAGCTCCTACGAGCAGTACTTC. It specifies CASSHRQESSYEQYF.